This entry lists 32 T cell receptor beta chains sequenced from one sample in a study of blood T cell repertoires in COVID-19. Clones were sequenced by immunoSEQ multiplex PCR, and TCRdb holds only the in-frame ones, with some missing. The table lists roughly 250,000 clones, approximately 91% of them singletons. The sequencing input was peripheral blood. The source of these receptors is a woman aged 35 to 49 who had recovered from COVID-19.

The J gene is TRBJ1-3, the V gene TRBV28; 9 bases are a match to TRBD1. Germline V gene data show CDR1 as MDHEN and CDR2 as SYDVKM. The V and J ends lost 5 bases and 0 bases, in that order; junction bases with no gene match: 14. The CDR3 has 19 amino acids. The CDR3 DNA follows: TGTGCCAGCAGTCCCAATGGGTTGGGACAGGGATACTCTGGAAACACCATATATTTT. Its protein product is CASSPNGLGQGYSGNTIYF.

V is TRBV25-1 and J is TRBJ1-1; the match to TRBD1 covers 7 bases. The CDR3 is 14 amino acids. Germline V gene sequence: CDR1 MGHDK, CDR2 SYGVNS. The V segment lost 1 base and the J segment 4 bases; nucleotides outside the gene matches: 3. The DNA for the CDR3 is TGTGCCAGCAGTGAATCCACAGGGGTCACTGAAGCTTTCTTT. This sequence encodes CASSESTGVTEAFF.

CDR3 nucleotides: TGTGCCAGCTCACCCTATTCCGGGACAGAGAATTCACCCCTCCACTTT. This sequence encodes CASSPYSGTENSPLHF. The J gene is TRBJ1-6, the V gene TRBV18, with 7 bases lining up with TRBD1. The CDR3 runs 16 residues. Per germline, CDR1 KGHSH and CDR2 LQKENI. The J segment lost 7 bases and the V segment lost 3 bases, leaving 9 bases of the junction unmatched. The entire variable domain, with the rest obtained from reference TRBV18 and TRBJ1-6, is as follows: NAGVMQNPRHLVRRRGQEARLRCSPMKGHSHVYWYRQLPEEGLKFMVYLQKENIIDESGMPKERFSAEFPKEGPSILRIQQVVRGDSAAYFCASSPYSGTENSPLHFGNGTRLTVT.

V is TRBV10-3 and J is TRBJ2-1, with 14 bases fitting TRBD2. The germline V gene has CDR1 ENHRY and CDR2 SYGVKD. Unmatched junction bases numbered 6, after V lost 2 bases and J lost 6 bases. The CDR3 extends over 17 amino acids. The CDR3 protein is CAISEGLAGGNTNEQFF. DNA of the CDR3: TGTGCCATCAGTGAGGGACTAGCGGGGGGTAATACCAATGAGCAGTTCTTC.

The chain joins TRBV18 to TRBJ1-4; no definite D call. The CDR3 spans 17 residues. CDR1 and CDR2 from the germline V gene are KGHSH and LQKENI. V lost 3 bases and J 0 bases, leaving 14 bases between the germline ends. CDR3 protein: CASSPIRRLATNEKLFF. CDR3 DNA sequence: TGTGCCAGCTCACCGATACGCAGACTTGCAACTAATGAAAAACTGTTTTTT.

This sequence joins TRBV7-9 and TRBJ1-2; D possibly corresponds to TRBD1 (5 bases). Germline V gene data show CDR1 as SEHNR and CDR2 as FQNEAQ (reference sequence). The CDR3 loop spans 11 amino acids. The V end lost 6 bases, the J end lost 5 bases, and 7 bases lay between the germline ends. CDR3 region: CASSPGYGYTF. The CDR3 DNA sequence: TGTGCCAGCAGTCCAGGGTATGGCTACACCTTC.

The chain employs TRBV14 and TRBJ2-7; TRBD1 aligns across 7 bases. The CDR3 is 16 residues long. Losses at the gene ends were 2 bases for V and 3 bases for J; bases not matched to a gene: 10. Germline V lookup: CDR1 SGHDN, CDR2 FVKESK. For the CDR3, the DNA is TGTGCCAGCAGCCAACAACAGGGGCCCCCTTACTACGAGCAGTACTTC. This encodes CASSQQQGPPYYEQYF.

DNA of the CDR3: TGTGCCAGCAGTGTGACCGGGACTAGCGGGGGGGCAGTACATTTCTACGAGCAGTACTTC. Translated, it gives CASSVTGTSGGAVHFYEQYF. The chain is built from TRBV2 and TRBJ2-7, with 16 nucleotides matching TRBD2. Germline CDR1 reads SNHLY; CDR2 reads FYNNEI. Losses at the gene ends were 4 bases for V and 3 bases for J; bases not matched to a gene: 15. The CDR3 is 20 residues long.

This chain uses TRBV7-3 with TRBJ2-1; possible D gene TRBD2, 7 bases. Trimming stripped 5 bases from V and 2 bases from J, with 19 bases between. The CDR3 loop spans 17 amino acids. The V gene's germline CDR1 is SGHTA and CDR2 FQGTGA. The CDR3: CASSLLTAGGPYNEQFF. The CDR3 nucleotides are TGTGCCAGCAGCCTTTTAACAGCCGGGGGGCCCTACAATGAGCAGTTCTTC.

V gene TRBV11-3 combines with J gene TRBJ2-7; TRBD2 matches at 15 bases. CDR1 and CDR2 (germline): SGHNT, YENEEA. V shed 5 bases and J 5 bases; nucleotides not matched to a gene: 7. The CDR3 length is 16 residues. CDR3 coding DNA: TGTGCCAGCAGCGTCGGACTAGCGGGAGGGAGAAACGAGCAGTACTTC. This sequence encodes CASSVGLAGGRNEQYF.

The rearrangement links TRBV7-2 to TRBJ2-1; 12 bases align to TRBD2. The V gene's germline CDR1 is SGHTA and CDR2 FQGNSA. V lost 5 bases to trimming and J lost 0 bases; unmatched junction nucleotides: 5. This CDR3 has 17 amino acids. The CDR3 region has the DNA TGTGCCAGCAGCAGTGGACTAGCGGGGAGCTCCTACAATGAGCAGTTCTTC. Protein: CASSSGLAGSSYNEQFF.

The rearrangement joins TRBV4-1 to TRBJ1-5, with D unclear. This CDR3 contains 22 residues. V was trimmed by 0 bases and J by 0 bases, leaving 27 bases between them. Germline CDR1 MGHRA, CDR2 YSYEKL. The CDR3 region is CASSQDGVAGDSNIYSNQPQHF. Here the CDR3 DNA reads TGCGCCAGCAGCCAAGATGGGGTAGCGGGCGATAGCAATATATATAGCAATCAGCCCCAGCATTTT.

The chain is built from TRBV12-3 or TRBV12-4 and TRBJ1-1; D not certain. The CDR3 loop spans 12 amino acids. Deletions cut 6 bases from V and 1 base from J, with 6 bases between. The CDR3, as DNA: TGTGCCAGCAGACAGACGAACACTGAAGCTTTCTTT. It specifies CASRQTNTEAFF.

This chain links TRBV6-6 with TRBJ2-7, with 7 bases fitting TRBD1. The germline V gene has CDR1 MNHNY and CDR2 SVGAGI (reference sequence). This CDR3 contains 14 residues. Trimming cost V 2 bases and J 6 bases; bases outside gene matches: 7. The CDR3 DNA reads TGTGCCAGCAGTTACCAGGGACAGACGCGCGAGCAGTACTTC. Translation gives CASSYQGQTREQYF.

This chain joins TRBV12-3 or TRBV12-4 and TRBJ2-7; 7 bases map to TRBD2. The CDR3 is 12 amino acids. The V segment lost 6 bases and the J segment 7 bases; nucleotides outside the gene matches: 6. The CDR3 here is CASSRGVSEQYF. The CDR3 region has the DNA TGTGCCAGCAGCCGGGGGGTATCGGAGCAGTACTTC.

V and J are TRBV19 and TRBJ1-4; tentative D call: TRBD1 (6 bases). CDR1 and CDR2 (germline): LNHDA, SQIVND (reference sequence). V lost 6 bases to trimming and J lost 5 bases, with 16 bases between them. The CDR3 consists of 15 residues. The CDR3 protein is CASRPTTGLNEKLFF. The DNA for the CDR3 is TGTGCCAGTAGGCCCACGACAGGCCTCAATGAAAAACTGTTTTTT.

The chain has TRBV7-2 and TRBJ2-3; 13 bases are shared with TRBD2. V shed 1 base, J shed 8 bases, and the junction held 6 bases outside the gene matches. Germline assignment: CDR1 SGHTA and CDR2 FQGNSA. The length of the CDR3 is 16 residues. CDR3 in DNA: TGTGCCAGCAGCTTAGGGACTAGCGGGGGCGCGGGTACGCAGTATTTT. It encodes CASSLGTSGGAGTQYF. Full variable domain (remainder filled in from reference TRBV7-2 and TRBJ2-3): GAGVSQSPSNKVTEKGKDVELRCDPISGHTALYWYRQSLGQGLEFLIYFQGNSAPDKSGLPSDRFSAERTGGSVSTLTIQRTQQEDSAVYLCASSLGTSGGAGTQYFGPGTRLTVL.

This rearrangement joins TRBV4-1 to TRBJ2-7; 8 nucleotides align to TRBD1. Germline trimming cut 4 bases from V and 5 bases from J; bases unmatched to any gene: 10. Germline-derived CDR1 and CDR2 are MGHRA and YSYEKL. CDR3 length: 15 residues. The CDR3 loop is CASSRRDRSIDEQYF. The CDR3, as DNA: TGCGCCAGCAGCCGCCGGGACAGGTCCATCGACGAGCAGTACTTC.

This sequence joins TRBV4-3 and TRBJ2-2; D ambiguous. The CDR3 consists of 14 residues. Trimming pared 1 base from V and 4 bases from J, leaving 7 bases between. Germline V gives CDR1 LGHNA, CDR2 YSLEER. DNA for the CDR3: TGCGCCAGCAGCCAAGGGGTAGCCACCGGGGAGCTGTTTTTT. It is translated as CASSQGVATGELFF.

V is TRBV18 and J is TRBJ1-2; D gene ambiguous. This CDR3 spans 18 amino acids. V shed 0 bases and J shed 0 bases, with 17 bases lying between them. CDR1 KGHSH and CDR2 LQKENI come from the germline V gene. For the CDR3, the DNA is TGTGCCAGCTCACCACCGCGAACAGTCCAAATAGCTAACTATGGCTACACCTTC. Its translation is CASSPPRTVQIANYGYTF.

This clone was seen more than once but under ten times. The chain combines TRBV7-2 with TRBJ1-3; maybe TRBD1 (5 bases). Trimming removed 3 bases at V and 3 bases at J, with 9 bases between. The CDR3 runs 14 residues. CDR1 is SGHTA, CDR2 FQGNSA, per germline. The CDR3 nucleotides are TGTGCCAGCAGCTTCGGAGGGGTTGGAAACACCATATATTTT. Encoded protein: CASSFGGVGNTIYF.

The CDR3 bases are TGTGCCAGCAGCCAAGTCAGCAGGACAGGGGCCTTTGAAACTAATGAAAAACTGTTTTTT. Encoded protein: CASSQVSRTGAFETNEKLFF. V gene TRBV3-1 (or the pseudogene TRBV3-2) combines with J gene TRBJ1-4; 9 bases line up with TRBD1. Germline lookup yields CDR1 LGHDT and CDR2 YNNKEL (reference sequence). The CDR3 sequence is 20 residues long. The V segment lost 1 base and the J segment 1 base; nucleotides outside the gene matches: 13.

The V and J genes are TRBV7-9 and TRBJ2-5, with 7 bases that match TRBD2. Germline assignment: CDR1 SEHNR and CDR2 FQNEAQ (reference sequence). Trimming at V came to 5 bases and at J to 5 bases, leaving 5 bases not matched to a gene. The CDR3 runs 13 residues. The CDR3 spells CASSPTSVETQYF. For the CDR3, the DNA is TGTGCCAGCAGCCCTACTAGCGTGGAGACCCAGTACTTC.

The chain joins TRBV11-2 to TRBJ2-3; D may be TRBD2 (5 bases). Trimming shortened V by 2 bases and J by 1 base, and 7 bases separated the two germline ends. Germline CDR1 is SGHAT and CDR2 is FQNNGV. The CDR3 is 14 residues long. Written as DNA, the CDR3 is TGTGCCAGCAGCTTACGGGGAGGCACAGATACGCAGTATTTT. Translated, it gives CASSLRGGTDTQYF.

V gene TRBV18 combines with J gene TRBJ1-2; the match to TRBD1 covers 7 bases. Germline V CDR1 and CDR2: KGHSH, LQKENI. With V trimmed by 3 bases and J by 8 bases, 12 bases remained unmatched. The CDR3 sequence is 15 residues long. This chain's CDR3 is CASSPSLEGAGGYTF. The CDR3 bases are TGTGCCAGCTCACCGTCCCTAGAGGGGGCGGGAGGCTACACCTTC. The full variable domain, rest sourced from reference TRBV18 and TRBJ1-2, is NAGVMQNPRHLVRRRGQEARLRCSPMKGHSHVYWYRQLPEEGLKFMVYLQKENIIDESGMPKERFSAEFPKEGPSILRIQQVVRGDSAAYFCASSPSLEGAGGYTFGSGTRLTVV.

The CDR3 DNA reads as TGTGCCTGGGACACAGGGGGCAGTCAGCCCCAGCATTTT. It translates to CAWDTGGSQPQHF. The chain couples TRBV30 to TRBJ1-5, with 9 bases fitting TRBD1. V trimming: 5 bases; J trimming: 6 bases; junction bases outside the gene matches: 5. Germline V gene lookup returns CDR1 GTSNPN and CDR2 SVGIG (reference sequence). This CDR3 spans 13 amino acids. Full variable domain (remainder filled in from reference TRBV30 and TRBJ1-5): SQTIHQWPATLVQPVGSPLSLECTVEGTSNPNLYWYRQAAGRGLQLLFYSVGIGQISSEVPQNLSASRPQDRQFILSSKKLLLSDSGFYLCAWDTGGSQPQHFGDGTRLSIL.

The chain couples TRBV6-5 to TRBJ1-2; the D gene is possibly TRBD1 (5 bases). CDR3 length: 14 amino acids. Germline-derived CDR1 and CDR2 are MNHEY and SVGAGI. V lost 7 bases, J lost 4 bases, and 16 bases lay in between. The CDR3 region is CASTNPSGSYGYTF. The CDR3 DNA reads as TGTGCCAGCACTAATCCATCAGGGTCCTATGGCTACACCTTC.

V is TRBV19 and J is TRBJ2-2, with 7 nucleotides matching TRBD2. The CDR3 covers 13 residues. Germline CDR1 and CDR2: LNHDA and SQIVND (reference sequence). With 11 bases clipped from V and 1 base from J, the junction kept 4 bases outside the gene matches. CDR3 in amino acids: CAGGERNTGELFF. CDR3 DNA: TGTGCCGGGGGGGAGAGGAACACCGGGGAGCTGTTTTTT. Filled out from reference TRBV19 and TRBJ2-2, the complete variable domain reads DGGITQSPKYLFRKEGQNVTLSCEQNLNHDAMYWYRQDPGQGLRLIYYSQIVNDFQKGDIAEGYSVSREKKESFPLTVTSAQKNPTAFYLCAGGERNTGELFFGEGSRLTVL.

This clone showed up just once. J is TRBJ1-2 and V is TRBV28; no reliable D call. Trimming removed 2 bases from V and 5 bases from J, with 6 bases in between. Looked up from germline, CDR1 is MDHEN and CDR2 is SYDVKM. This CDR3 contains 12 residues. CDR3 amino acids: CASSLAGYGYTF. Here the CDR3 DNA reads TGTGCCAGCAGTTTAGCGGGGTATGGCTACACCTTC.

The chain links TRBV6-6 to TRBJ2-7, with D unresolved. The CDR3 is 15 residues long. Germline V CDR1 and CDR2: MNHNY, SVGAGI (reference sequence). Trimming cost V 0 bases and J 1 base, with 10 bases left between them. The CDR3 bases are TGTGCCAGCAGTTACTCCCGTTTACTGTCCTACGAGCAGTACTTC. Encoded protein: CASSYSRLLSYEQYF.

Notes on this clone: Different DNA sequences within this sample yield the same CDR3. The CDR3 reads CASSLHSTNEKLFF. The CDR3 nucleotides read TGTGCCAGTTCTCTCCACTCAACTAATGAAAAACTGTTTTTT. The V call is TRBV7-9, the J call TRBJ1-4; no definite D call. Trimming left V 9 bases short and J 0 bases short, with 11 bases between. From germline, CDR1 is SEHNR and CDR2 FQNEAQ (reference sequence). The CDR3 is 14 residues long. Filled out from reference TRBV7-9 and TRBJ1-4, the complete variable domain reads DTGVSQNPRHKITKRGQNVTFRCDPISEHNRLYWYRQTLGQGPEFLTYFQNEAQLEKSRLLSDRFSAERPKGSFSTLEIQRTEQGDSAMYLCASSLHSTNEKLFFGSGTQLSVL.

This chain uses TRBV27 with TRBJ2-7, with 7 bases matching TRBD1. Germline values: CDR1 MNHEY, CDR2 SMNVEV (reference sequence). Losses at the gene ends were 2 bases for V and 4 bases for J; bases not matched to a gene: 8. The CDR3 covers 15 residues. Written as DNA, the CDR3 is TGTGCCAGCAGTTTAGTAGGGGGCAGAGGTTACGAGCAGTACTTC. It yields the protein CASSLVGGRGYEQYF.